This entry describes one TCR beta chain. Its antigen has not been determined. The input lacks base qualities; no much larger clone sits a single base away. Whole blood was collected in K2EDTA tubes by collaborating institutions according to the institutions' own protocols. For TCRbeta analysis, collaborator samples were shipped as frozen whole blood, as isolated PBMCs, or as DNA extracted from either sample type. Reading the germline V gene gives CDR1 MNHEY and CDR2 SVGEGT. Including cysteine and phenylalanine, the CDR3 has 14 amino acids. The sequence is cut down to CDR3 DNA, 42 bases in frame from base 1. Compared with germline, V lacks 5 bases and J lacks 6 bases; bases without a gene match: 3. The sample belongs to a study of blood T cell repertoires in COVID-19 (dated by TCRdb to about 2020). For context, the study as a whole: Collaborator samples came from the United States, Italy and Spain and covered acute and convalescent phases of COVID-19. A de-identified subject ID, COVID-19 status, age in years and sex were almost always included in the sample metadata. The repertoires were made available in a free public database intended to serve as a resource for research on the immune response to SARS-CoV-2. The material from the prospective study consisted of cDNA or gDNA derived from T cells, B-cell-depleted T cells, or PBMCs. The samples were drawn from two sources: the first 160 participants of the ongoing ImmuneRACE study, and 950 to 1,500 subjects contributed by 6 global collaborators. The dataset comprised deeply sampled blood TCRbeta repertoires from subjects exposed to, actively infected with, or recovered from COVID-19. Where HLA class I and class II types were available, the types were taken from metadata supplied by the sample provider, not from assay-based typing. What the authors observed across the whole study: Clinical and demographic metadata were provided uncurated, with the amount varying by source and participant.

TCRbeta CDR3 regions were amplified from genomic DNA using the immunoSEQ Assay, a bias-controlled multiplex PCR. In the paper's pipeline: The number of nucleated cells in each sample was estimated from the amplification of reference gene primers within the assay. To quantify the absolute abundance of each unique TCRbeta CDR3 rearrangement, sequence reads were collapsed and filtered. For each sample, productive Simpson clonality was calculated as the square root of Simpson's diversity index across productive rearrangements. Entries here come from immuneACCESS through TCRdb and include only in-frame sequences with V and J called. Some clones fail to appear in such tables; in the studies checked, an unresolved V gene covers under half of the shortfall, and the cause of the remainder is unknown. V, J and clone size derive from that table, while D and trimming were established from the DNA sequence. This sample comprises roughly 32,000 clones, over 75% of them detected only once. The biggest ten clones account for roughly an eighth of the sample.

In this chain, TRBV6-2 or TRBV6-3 is recombined with TRBJ2-2; 10 central nucleotides agree with TRBD1. The receptor's source is a man in his 60s with active COVID-19. Sample: peripheral blood. The sequenced DNA is TGTGCCAGCAGTCCCGGGACAGGGGCCGGGGAGCTGTTTTTT. Its protein reads: CASSPGTGAGELFF.